This T cell receptor (beta chain) was identified in a study of blood T cell repertoires in COVID-19. Measured with immunoSEQ multiplex PCR; TCRdb has only the in-frame clones, and not every one. This sample has 400,000 to 450,000 clones, with 85% to 90% found just once. This CDR3 is 15 amino acids long. The trim removed 2 bases at V and 7 bases at J, leaving 8 bases unmatched. Germline CDR1 SGHDN, CDR2 FVKESK. The receptor was isolated from a man aged 25 to 40 who had recovered from COVID-19. Material for sequencing was PBMCs or T cells enriched from blood (not recorded which). The chain employs TRBV14 and TRBJ2-7; 10 positions match TRBD2. DNA of the CDR3: TGTGCCAGCAGCCAACAGTTCCTAGCGGGAGAAGAGCAGTACTTC. Translated: CASSQQFLAGEEQYF.